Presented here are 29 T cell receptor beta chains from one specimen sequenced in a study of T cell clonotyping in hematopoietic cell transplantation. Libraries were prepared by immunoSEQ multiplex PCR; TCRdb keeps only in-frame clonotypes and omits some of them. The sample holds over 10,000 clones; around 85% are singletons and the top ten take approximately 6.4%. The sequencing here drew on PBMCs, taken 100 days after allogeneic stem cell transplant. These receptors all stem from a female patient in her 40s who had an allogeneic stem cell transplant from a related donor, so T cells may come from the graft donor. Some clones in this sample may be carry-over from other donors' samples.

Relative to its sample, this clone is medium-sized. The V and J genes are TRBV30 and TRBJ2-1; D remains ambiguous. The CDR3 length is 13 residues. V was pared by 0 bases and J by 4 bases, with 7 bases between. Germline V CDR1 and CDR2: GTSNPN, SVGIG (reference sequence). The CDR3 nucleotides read TGTGCCTGGAGTGTCGGCAGGTACAATGAGCAGTTCTTC. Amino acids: CAWSVGRYNEQFF.

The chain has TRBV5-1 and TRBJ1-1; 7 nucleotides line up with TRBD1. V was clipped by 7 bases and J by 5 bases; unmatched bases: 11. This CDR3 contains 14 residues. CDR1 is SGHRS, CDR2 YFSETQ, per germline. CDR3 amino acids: CASAPRQGGTEAFF. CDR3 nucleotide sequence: TGCGCCAGCGCCCCCAGACAGGGAGGAACTGAAGCTTTCTTT.

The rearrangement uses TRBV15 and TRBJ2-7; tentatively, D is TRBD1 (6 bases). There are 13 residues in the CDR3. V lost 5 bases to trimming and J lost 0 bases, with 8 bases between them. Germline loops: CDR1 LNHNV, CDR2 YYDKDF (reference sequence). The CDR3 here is CATSRDTSYEQYF. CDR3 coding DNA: TGTGCCACCAGCCGGGACACCTCCTACGAGCAGTACTTC.

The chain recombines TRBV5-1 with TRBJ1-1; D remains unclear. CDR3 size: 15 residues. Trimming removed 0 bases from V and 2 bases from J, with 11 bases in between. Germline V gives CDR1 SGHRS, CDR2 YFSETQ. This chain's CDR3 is CASSLEPEINTEAFF. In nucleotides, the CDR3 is TGCGCCAGCAGCTTGGAGCCGGAGATAAACACTGAAGCTTTCTTT.

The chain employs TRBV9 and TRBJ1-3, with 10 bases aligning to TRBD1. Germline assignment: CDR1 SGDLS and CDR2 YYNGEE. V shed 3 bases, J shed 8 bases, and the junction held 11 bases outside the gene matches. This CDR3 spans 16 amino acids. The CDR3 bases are TGTGCCAGCAGCGAGAGATCGACAGGGGGCCTAGACACCATATATTTT. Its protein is CASSERSTGGLDTIYF.

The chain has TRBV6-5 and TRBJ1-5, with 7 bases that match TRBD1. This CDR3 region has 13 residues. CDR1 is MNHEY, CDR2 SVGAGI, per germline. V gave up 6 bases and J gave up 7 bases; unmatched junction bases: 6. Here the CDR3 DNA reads TGTGCCAGCAGAAGACAGGGAGGACAGCCCCAGCATTTT. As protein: CASRRQGGQPQHF.

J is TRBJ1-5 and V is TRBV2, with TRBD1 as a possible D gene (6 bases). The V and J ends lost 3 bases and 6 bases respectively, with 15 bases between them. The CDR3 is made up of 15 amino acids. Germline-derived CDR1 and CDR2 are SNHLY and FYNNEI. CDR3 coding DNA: TGTGCCAGCAGTGACAGCGGACAGTTCGGTCAGCCCCAGCATTTT. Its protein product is CASSDSGQFGQPQHF.

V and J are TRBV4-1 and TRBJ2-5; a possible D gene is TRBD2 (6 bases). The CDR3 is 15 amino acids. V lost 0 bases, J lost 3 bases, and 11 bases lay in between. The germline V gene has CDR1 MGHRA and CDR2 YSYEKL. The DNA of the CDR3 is TGCGCCAGCAGCCAAGACGGGACTCGAGAAGAGACCCAGTACTTC. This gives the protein CASSQDGTREETQYF.

The CDR3 DNA is TGCAGCGTTGATAAAGCTTTCTTT. Protein: CSVDKAFF. V is TRBV29-1 and J is TRBJ1-1, with no clear D. This CDR3 spans 8 amino acids. Trimming took off 3 bases at V and 9 bases at J, with 2 bases between the two ends. From germline, CDR1 is SQVTM and CDR2 ANQGSEA.

The DNA for the CDR3 is TGCGCCAGCAGCTTAGGGGGCACGGCTGAAAAACTGTTTTTT. This encodes CASSLGGTAEKLFF. The chain couples TRBV5-1 to TRBJ1-4; the match to TRBD1 covers 7 bases. CDR3 size: 14 residues. Looked up from germline, CDR1 is SGHRS and CDR2 is YFSETQ. The junction had 5 bases not matched to a gene; V was cut back by 2 bases and J by 7 bases.

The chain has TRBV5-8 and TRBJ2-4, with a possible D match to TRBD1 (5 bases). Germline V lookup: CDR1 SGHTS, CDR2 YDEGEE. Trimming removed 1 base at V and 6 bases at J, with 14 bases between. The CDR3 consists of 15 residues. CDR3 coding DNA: TGTGCCAGCAGCTTGCGTGGCCCAGGGTTAAACATTCAGTACTTC. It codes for CASSLRGPGLNIQYF.

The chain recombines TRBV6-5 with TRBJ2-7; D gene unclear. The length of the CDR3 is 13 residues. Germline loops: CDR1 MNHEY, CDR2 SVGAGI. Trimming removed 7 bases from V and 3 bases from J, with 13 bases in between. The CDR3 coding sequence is TGTGCCAGCACCGACTTTCCCGACTACGAGCAGTACTTC. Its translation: CASTDFPDYEQYF.

CDR3 coding DNA: TGTGCCAGCAGCAACGCCCGGGGCTACACCTTC. It encodes CASSNARGYTF. J is TRBJ1-2 and V is TRBV28; no definite D call. The ends were cut back, 6 bases at V and 8 bases at J, with 10 bases in the middle. CDR3 length equals 11 residues. Germline CDR1 MDHEN, CDR2 SYDVKM.

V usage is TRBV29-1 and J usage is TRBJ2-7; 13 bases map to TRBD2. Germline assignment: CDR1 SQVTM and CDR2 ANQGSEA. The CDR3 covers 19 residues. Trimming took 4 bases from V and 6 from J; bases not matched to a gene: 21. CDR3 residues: CSVAGVQRTSGSEWSEQYF. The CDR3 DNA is TGCAGCGTTGCGGGTGTCCAGAGGACTAGCGGGAGTGAGTGGAGCGAGCAGTACTTC.

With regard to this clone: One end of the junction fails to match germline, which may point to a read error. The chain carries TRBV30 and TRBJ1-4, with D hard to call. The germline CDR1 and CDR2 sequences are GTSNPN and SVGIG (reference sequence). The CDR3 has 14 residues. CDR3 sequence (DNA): TGTGCCTGGAGTGTACGAGGAACTAACGAAAAACTGTTTTTT. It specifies CAWSVRGTNEKLFF.

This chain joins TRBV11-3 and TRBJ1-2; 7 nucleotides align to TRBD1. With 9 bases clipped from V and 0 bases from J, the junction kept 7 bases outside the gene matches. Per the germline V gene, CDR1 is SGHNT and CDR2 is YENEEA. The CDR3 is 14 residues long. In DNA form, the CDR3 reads TGTGCCAGTTCCGGGACAGCGACTAACTATGGCTACACCTTC. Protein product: CASSGTATNYGYTF.

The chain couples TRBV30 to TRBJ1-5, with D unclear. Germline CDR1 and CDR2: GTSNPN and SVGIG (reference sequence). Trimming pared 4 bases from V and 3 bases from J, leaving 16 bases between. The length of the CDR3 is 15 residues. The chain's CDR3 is CAWTPSPSVNQPQHF. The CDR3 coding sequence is TGTGCCTGGACCCCCTCTCCGTCGGTCAATCAGCCCCAGCATTTT.

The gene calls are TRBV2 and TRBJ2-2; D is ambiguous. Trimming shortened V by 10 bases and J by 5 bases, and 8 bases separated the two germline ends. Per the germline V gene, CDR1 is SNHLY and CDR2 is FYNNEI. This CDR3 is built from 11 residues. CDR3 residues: CATRLTGELFF. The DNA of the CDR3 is TGTGCCACTCGACTGACCGGGGAGCTGTTTTTT. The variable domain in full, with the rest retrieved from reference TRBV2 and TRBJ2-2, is EPEVTQTPSHQVTQMGQEVILRCVPISNHLYFYWYRQILGQKVEFLVSFYNNEISEKSEIFDDQFSVERPDGSNFTLKIRSTKLEDSAMYFCATRLTGELFFGEGSRLTVL.

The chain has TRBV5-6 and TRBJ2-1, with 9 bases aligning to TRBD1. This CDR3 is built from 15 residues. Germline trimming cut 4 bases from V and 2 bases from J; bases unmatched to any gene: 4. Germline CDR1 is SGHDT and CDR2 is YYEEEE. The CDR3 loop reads CASSLGQGPYNEQFF. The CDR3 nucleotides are TGTGCCAGCAGCCTGGGACAGGGCCCCTACAATGAGCAGTTCTTC.

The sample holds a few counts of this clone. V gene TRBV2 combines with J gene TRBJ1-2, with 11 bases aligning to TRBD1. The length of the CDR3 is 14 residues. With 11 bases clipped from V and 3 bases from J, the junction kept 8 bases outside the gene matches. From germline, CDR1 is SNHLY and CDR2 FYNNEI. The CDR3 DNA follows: TGTGCCGGGGGACAGGGGGACTGGGACTATGGCTACACCTTC. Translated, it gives CAGGQGDWDYGYTF.

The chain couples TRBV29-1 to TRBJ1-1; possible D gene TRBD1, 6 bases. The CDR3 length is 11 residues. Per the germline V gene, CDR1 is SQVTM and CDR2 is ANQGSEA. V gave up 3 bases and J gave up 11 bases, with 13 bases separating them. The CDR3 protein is CSVDAQGSAFF. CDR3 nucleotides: TGCAGCGTTGACGCGCAGGGGAGCGCTTTCTTT.

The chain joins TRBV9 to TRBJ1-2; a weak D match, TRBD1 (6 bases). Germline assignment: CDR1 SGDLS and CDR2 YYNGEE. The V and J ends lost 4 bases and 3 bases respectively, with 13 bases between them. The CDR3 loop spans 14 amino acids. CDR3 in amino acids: CASSPRTVYYGYTF. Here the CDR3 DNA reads TGTGCCAGCAGCCCCAGGACAGTCTACTATGGCTACACCTTC.

CDR3 in amino acids: CASSSGLLYEQYF. The CDR3 coding sequence is TGCGCCAGCAGCTCTGGACTACTCTACGAGCAGTACTTC. V gene TRBV5-1 combines with J gene TRBJ2-7, with a weak D call TRBD2 (6 bases). V was pared by 3 bases and J by 3 bases, with 10 bases between. The germline V gene has CDR1 SGHRS and CDR2 YFSETQ. The CDR3 length is 13 residues.

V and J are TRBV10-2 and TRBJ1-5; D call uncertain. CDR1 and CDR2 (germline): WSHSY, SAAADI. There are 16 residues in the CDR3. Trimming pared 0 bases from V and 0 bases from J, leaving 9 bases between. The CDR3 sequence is CASSESPGNSNQPQHF. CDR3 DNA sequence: TGCGCCAGCAGTGAGTCCCCAGGAAATAGCAATCAGCCCCAGCATTTT.

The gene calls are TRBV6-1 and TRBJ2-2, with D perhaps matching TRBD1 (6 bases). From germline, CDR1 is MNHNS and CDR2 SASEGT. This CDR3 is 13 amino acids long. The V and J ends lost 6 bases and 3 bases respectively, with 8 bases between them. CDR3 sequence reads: CASSTGYTGELFF. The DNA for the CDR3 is TGTGCCAGCAGCACAGGGTACACCGGGGAGCTGTTTTTT.

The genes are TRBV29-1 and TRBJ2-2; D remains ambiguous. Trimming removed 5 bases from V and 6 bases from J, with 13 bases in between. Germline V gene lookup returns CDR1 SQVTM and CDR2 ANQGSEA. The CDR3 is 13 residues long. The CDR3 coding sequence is TGCAGCGTTTCTTCGAGCCTAGCCGGGGAGCTGTTTTTT. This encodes CSVSSSLAGELFF.

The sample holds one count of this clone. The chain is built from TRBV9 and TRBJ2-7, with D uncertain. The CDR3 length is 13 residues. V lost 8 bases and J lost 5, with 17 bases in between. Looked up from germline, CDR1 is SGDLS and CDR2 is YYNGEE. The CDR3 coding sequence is TGTGCCAGGGGAATGGGAAATCCCCACGAGCAGTACTTC. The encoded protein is CARGMGNPHEQYF.

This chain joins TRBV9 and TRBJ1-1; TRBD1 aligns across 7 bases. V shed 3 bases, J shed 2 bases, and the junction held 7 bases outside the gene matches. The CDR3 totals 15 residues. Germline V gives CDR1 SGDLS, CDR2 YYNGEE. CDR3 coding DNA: TGTGCCAGCAGCGGTCTCCGGGACAGCAACACTGAAGCTTTCTTT. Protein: CASSGLRDSNTEAFF. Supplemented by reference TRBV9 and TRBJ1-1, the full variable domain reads DSGVTQTPKHLITATGQRVTLRCSPRSGDLSVYWYQQSLDQGLQFLIQYYNGEERAKGNILERFSAQQFPDLHSELNLSSLELGDSALYFCASSGLRDSNTEAFFGQGTRLTVV.

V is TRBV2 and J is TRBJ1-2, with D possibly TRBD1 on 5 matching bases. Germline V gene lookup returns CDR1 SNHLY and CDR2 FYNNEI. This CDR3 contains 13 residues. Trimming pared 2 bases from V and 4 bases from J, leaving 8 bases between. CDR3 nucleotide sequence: TGTGCCAGCAGTGAACTACAGGCCTATGGCTACACCTTC. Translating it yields CASSELQAYGYTF.